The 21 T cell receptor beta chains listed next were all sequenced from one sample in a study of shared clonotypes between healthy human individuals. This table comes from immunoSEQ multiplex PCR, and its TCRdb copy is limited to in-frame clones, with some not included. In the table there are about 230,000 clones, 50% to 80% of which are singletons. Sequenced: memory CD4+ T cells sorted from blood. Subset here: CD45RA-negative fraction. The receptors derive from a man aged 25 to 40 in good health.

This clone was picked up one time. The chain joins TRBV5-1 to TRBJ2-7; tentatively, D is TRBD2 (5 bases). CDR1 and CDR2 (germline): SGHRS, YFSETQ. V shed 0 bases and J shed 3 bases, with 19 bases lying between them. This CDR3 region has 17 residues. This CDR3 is CASSLVASARAHYEQYF. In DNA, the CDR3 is TGCGCCAGCAGCTTGGTGGCATCAGCGCGGGCTCACTACGAGCAGTACTTC.

CDR3 nucleotide sequence: TGTGCCAGCAGTGTGGGTCGTGGCTACACCTTC. Its translation is CASSVGRGYTF. The chain combines TRBV2 with TRBJ1-2, with D uncertain. Germline CDR1 reads SNHLY; CDR2 reads FYNNEI. The CDR3 has 11 residues. V was shortened by 4 bases and J by 7 bases, with 7 bases between the two germline ends.

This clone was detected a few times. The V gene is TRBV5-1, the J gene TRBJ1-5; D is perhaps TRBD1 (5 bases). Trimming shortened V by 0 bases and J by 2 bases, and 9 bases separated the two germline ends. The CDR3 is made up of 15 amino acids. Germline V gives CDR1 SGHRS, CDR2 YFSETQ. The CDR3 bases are TGCGCCAGCAGCTTGGAGGGGTTTGGCAATCAGCCCCAGCATTTT. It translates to CASSLEGFGNQPQHF.

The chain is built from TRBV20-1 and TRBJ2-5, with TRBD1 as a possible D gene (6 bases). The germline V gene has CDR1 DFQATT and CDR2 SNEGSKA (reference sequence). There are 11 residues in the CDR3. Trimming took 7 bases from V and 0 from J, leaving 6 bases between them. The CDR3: CSGTDQETQYF. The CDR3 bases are TGCAGTGGGACAGACCAAGAGACCCAGTACTTC.

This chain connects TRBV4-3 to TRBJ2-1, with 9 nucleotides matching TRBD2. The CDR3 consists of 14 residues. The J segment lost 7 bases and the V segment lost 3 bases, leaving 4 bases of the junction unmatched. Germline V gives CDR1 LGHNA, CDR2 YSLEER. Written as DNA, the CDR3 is TGCGCCAGCAGCCACGCGGGAGGGATGAATGAGCAGTTCTTC. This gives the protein CASSHAGGMNEQFF.

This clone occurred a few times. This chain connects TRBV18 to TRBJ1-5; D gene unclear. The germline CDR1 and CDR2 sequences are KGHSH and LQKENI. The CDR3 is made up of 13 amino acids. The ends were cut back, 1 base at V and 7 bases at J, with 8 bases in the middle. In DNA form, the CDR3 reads TGTGCCAGCTCACCACGCCACGAGCAGCCCCAGCATTTT. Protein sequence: CASSPRHEQPQHF.

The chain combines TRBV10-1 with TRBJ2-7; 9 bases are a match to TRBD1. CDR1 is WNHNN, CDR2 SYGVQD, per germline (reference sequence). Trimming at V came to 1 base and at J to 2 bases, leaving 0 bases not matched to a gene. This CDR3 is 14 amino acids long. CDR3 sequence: CASSEYRGPYEQYF. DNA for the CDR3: TGCGCCAGCAGTGAGTACAGGGGGCCCTACGAGCAGTACTTC.

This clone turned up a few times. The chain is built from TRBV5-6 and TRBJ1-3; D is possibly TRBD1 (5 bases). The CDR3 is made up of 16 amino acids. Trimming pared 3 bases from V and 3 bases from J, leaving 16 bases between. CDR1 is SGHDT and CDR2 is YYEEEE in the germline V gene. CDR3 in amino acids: CASSSFGGADGNTIYF. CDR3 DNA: TGTGCCAGCAGCTCATTCGGAGGGGCTGATGGAAACACCATATATTTT.

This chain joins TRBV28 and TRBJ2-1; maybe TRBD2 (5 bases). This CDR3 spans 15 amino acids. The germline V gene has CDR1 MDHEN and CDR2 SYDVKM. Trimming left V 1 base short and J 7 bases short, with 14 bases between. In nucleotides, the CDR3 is TGTGCCAGCAGTTTATTGTTGGACTTAAGAAATGAGCAGTTCTTC. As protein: CASSLLLDLRNEQFF.

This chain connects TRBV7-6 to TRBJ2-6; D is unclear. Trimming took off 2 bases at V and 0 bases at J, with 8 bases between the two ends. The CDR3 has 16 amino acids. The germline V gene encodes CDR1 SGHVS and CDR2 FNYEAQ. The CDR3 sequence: CASSLSRNSGANVLTF. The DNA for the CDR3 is TGTGCCAGCAGCTTATCACGGAACTCTGGGGCCAACGTCCTGACTTTC.

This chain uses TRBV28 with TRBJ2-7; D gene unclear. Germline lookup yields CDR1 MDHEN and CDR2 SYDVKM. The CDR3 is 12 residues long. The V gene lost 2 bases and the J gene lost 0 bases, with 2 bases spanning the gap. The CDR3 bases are TGTGCCAGCAGTTTAGGCTCCTACGAGCAGTACTTC. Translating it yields CASSLGSYEQYF.

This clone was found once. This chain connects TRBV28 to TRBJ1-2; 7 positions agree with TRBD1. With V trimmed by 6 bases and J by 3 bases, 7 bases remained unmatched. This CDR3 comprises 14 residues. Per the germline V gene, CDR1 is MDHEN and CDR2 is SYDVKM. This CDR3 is CASSLTGLDYGYTF. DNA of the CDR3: TGTGCCAGCAGCCTGACAGGGCTCGACTATGGCTACACCTTC.

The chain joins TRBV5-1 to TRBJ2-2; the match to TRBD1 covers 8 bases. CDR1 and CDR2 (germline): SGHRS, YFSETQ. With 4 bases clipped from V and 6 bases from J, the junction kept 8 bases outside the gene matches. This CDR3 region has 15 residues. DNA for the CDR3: TGCGCCAGCAGCCCGGGACAGGAGAGGTCCGGGGAGCTGTTTTTT. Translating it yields CASSPGQERSGELFF.

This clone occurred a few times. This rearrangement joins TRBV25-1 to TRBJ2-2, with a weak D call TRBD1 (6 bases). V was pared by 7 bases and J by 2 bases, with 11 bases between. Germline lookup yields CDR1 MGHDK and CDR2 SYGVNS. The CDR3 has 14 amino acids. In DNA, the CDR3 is TGTGCCAGCATGGGACATACTAACACCGGGGAGCTGTTTTTT. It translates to CASMGHTNTGELFF.

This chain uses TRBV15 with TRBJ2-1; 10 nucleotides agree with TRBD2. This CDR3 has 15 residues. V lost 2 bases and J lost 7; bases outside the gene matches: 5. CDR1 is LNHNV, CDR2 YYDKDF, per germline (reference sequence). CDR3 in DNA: TGTGCCACCAGCAGAAGCGGGAGGGCCGGTAATGAGCAGTTCTTC. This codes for CATSRSGRAGNEQFF. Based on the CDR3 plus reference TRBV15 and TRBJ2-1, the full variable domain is DAMVIQNPRYQVTQFGKPVTLSCSQTLNHNVMYWYQQKSSQAPKLLFHYYDKDFNNEADTPDNFQSRRPNTSFCFLDIRSPGLGDTAMYLCATSRSGRAGNEQFFGPGTRLTVL.

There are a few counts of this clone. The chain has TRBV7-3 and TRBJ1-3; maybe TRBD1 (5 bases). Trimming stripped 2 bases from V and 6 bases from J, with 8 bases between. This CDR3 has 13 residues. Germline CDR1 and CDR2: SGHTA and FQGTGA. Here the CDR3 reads CASSLQGQNTIYF. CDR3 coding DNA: TGTGCCAGCAGCTTACAGGGTCAAAACACCATATATTTT.

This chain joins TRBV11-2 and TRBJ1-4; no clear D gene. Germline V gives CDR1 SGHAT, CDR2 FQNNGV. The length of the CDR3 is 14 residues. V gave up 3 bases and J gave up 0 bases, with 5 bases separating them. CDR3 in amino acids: CASSLGATNEKLFF. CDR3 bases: TGTGCCAGCAGCTTGGGTGCAACTAATGAAAAACTGTTTTTT.

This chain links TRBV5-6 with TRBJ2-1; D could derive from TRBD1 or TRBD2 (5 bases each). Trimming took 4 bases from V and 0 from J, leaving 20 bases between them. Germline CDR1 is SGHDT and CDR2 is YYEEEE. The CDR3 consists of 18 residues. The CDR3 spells CASSRWDRSKSSYNEQFF. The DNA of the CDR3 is TGTGCCAGCAGCCGCTGGGACCGTTCTAAGAGCTCCTACAATGAGCAGTTCTTC.

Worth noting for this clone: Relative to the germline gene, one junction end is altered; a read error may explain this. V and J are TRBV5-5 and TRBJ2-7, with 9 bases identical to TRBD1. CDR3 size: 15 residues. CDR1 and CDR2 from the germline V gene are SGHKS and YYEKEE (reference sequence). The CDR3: CANSLGQGSSYEQYF. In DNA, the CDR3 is TGTGCCAACAGCTTGGGACAGGGATCCTCCTACGAGCAGTACTTC.

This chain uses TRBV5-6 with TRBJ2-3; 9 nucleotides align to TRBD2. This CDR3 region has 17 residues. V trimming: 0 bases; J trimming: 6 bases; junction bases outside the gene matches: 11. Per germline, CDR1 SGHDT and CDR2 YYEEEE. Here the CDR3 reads CASSLDVGGRAGDTQYF. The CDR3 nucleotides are TGTGCCAGCAGCTTGGATGTGGGCGGGAGGGCCGGGGATACGCAGTATTTT.

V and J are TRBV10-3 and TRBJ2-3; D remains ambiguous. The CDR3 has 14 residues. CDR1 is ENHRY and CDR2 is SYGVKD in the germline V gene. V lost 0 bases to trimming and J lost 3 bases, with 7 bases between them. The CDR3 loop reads CAISESPVTDTQYF. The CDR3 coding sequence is TGTGCCATCAGTGAGTCCCCGGTGACAGATACGCAGTATTTT.